This TCR beta chain is from a study of CD8+CD57+ T cells in acquired aplastic anemia. Overall study context: The average for DNA from sorted CD4+ and CD8+ cells was 3.2 ug.

Genomic DNA, the template, was used for profiling of the TCR beta VDJ and CDR3. MiXCR, run by TCRdb on the reads, gives a single entry per CDR3 protein. Counted here are some 290,000 distinct CDR3 sequences, 55% to 60% occurring once; the ten biggest clones make up roughly 8%. Study-level findings and limits: Patients and controls turned out to have twenty-nine CD8+ CDR3 sequences in common.

A word on this clonotype: Its cognate antigen is unknown.

Sample: sorted CD4+, CD8+, or CD8+CD57+ T cells (not recorded which) from PBMCs. The TCR originated in a human donor with severe aplastic anemia or a healthy control (not recorded which).

The DNA of the CDR3 is TGTGCCATCAGTGATATGGGGGGCTGGGTAACCGAAGCTTTCTTT. Amino acid sequence: CAISDMGGWVTEAFF. J is TRBJ1-1 and V is TRBV10-3, with a tentative D call TRBD1 (6 bases). This CDR3 region has 15 residues. Germline CDR1 reads ENHRY; CDR2 reads SYGVKD. V was cut by 3 bases and J by 8 bases, with 19 bases left in between.